These 12 T cell receptor beta chains were all obtained from the same sample, sequenced in a study of shared clonotypes between healthy human individuals. The repertoire was sequenced with immunoSEQ multiplex PCR; TCRdb's copy has only in-frame clones and lacks some. The profile shows some 1,100,000 clones, approximately 78% of them singletons. Source material: memory CD4+ T cells from PBMCs. The subset is: CD45RA-negative fraction. The receptors here all came from a young man in good health. Some clones in this sample may be carry-over from other donors' samples.

There are many counts of this clone. The chain employs TRBV2 and TRBJ2-5; D tentatively fits TRBD1 or TRBD2 (5 bases each). The V and J ends lost 7 bases and 3 bases respectively, with 18 bases between them. Looked up from germline, CDR1 is SNHLY and CDR2 is FYNNEI. This CDR3 has 15 residues. The CDR3: CASTLGRDGEETQYF. The CDR3, as DNA: TGTGCCAGCACCCTAGGTCGGGACGGAGAAGAGACCCAGTACTTC.

The V gene is TRBV5-1, the J gene TRBJ2-1, with a possible D match to TRBD1 (6 bases). This CDR3 region has 15 residues. Between the trimmed V and J ends, which lost 2 bases and 7 bases, there was a span of 16 bases. CDR1 is SGHRS and CDR2 is YFSETQ in the germline V gene. CDR3 amino acids: CASSLLGTQYNEQFF. CDR3 nucleotide sequence: TGCGCCAGCAGCTTACTTGGGACACAATATAATGAGCAGTTCTTC.

The V and J genes are TRBV7-2 and TRBJ2-3, with 9 positions matching TRBD2. The CDR3 consists of 15 residues. Germline-derived CDR1 and CDR2 are SGHTA and FQGNSA. Unmatched junction bases numbered 2, after V lost 0 bases and J lost 4 bases. For the CDR3, the DNA is TGTGCCAGCAGCTTAGCGCGCGGGGGGGCAGATACGCAGTATTTT. This gives the protein CASSLARGGADTQYF.

V and J are TRBV5-4 and TRBJ2-3, with TRBD1 matching over 7 bases. In germline, CDR1 is SGHNT, CDR2 YYREEE (reference sequence). The CDR3 contains 15 residues. V lost 3 bases to trimming and J lost 0 bases; unmatched junction nucleotides: 4. This CDR3 is CASSSTGQSTDTQYF. In DNA form, the CDR3 reads TGTGCCAGCAGCTCGACAGGGCAGAGCACAGATACGCAGTATTTT.

This chain joins TRBV5-1 and TRBJ1-5; tentatively, D is TRBD1 (5 bases). Germline CDR1 reads SGHRS; CDR2 reads YFSETQ. The CDR3 has 14 amino acids. The V gene lost 4 bases and the J gene lost 6 bases, with 14 bases spanning the gap. The CDR3 nucleotides are TGCGCCAGCAGCCCCCAGGGAAGAGGTCAGCCCCAGCATTTT. This gives the protein CASSPQGRGQPQHF. Using reference TRBV5-1 and TRBJ1-5 for the parts outside the CDR3, the full variable domain is KAGVTQTPRYLIKTRGQQVTLSCSPISGHRSVSWYQQTPGQGLQFLFEYFSETQRNKGNFPGRFSGRQFSNSRSEMNVSTLELGDSALYLCASSPQGRGQPQHFGDGTRLSIL.

The V and J genes are TRBV7-2 and TRBJ2-6, with D possibly matching TRBD2 (5 bases). Trimming took 5 bases from V and 3 from J, leaving 14 bases between them. The CDR3 runs to 16 residues. Looked up from germline, CDR1 is SGHTA and CDR2 is FQGNSA. CDR3 region: CASSPTVRDGANVLTF. CDR3 bases: TGTGCCAGCAGCCCAACTGTCCGGGATGGGGCCAACGTCCTGACTTTC.

The rearrangement joins TRBV28 to TRBJ2-3; D unresolved. V lost 3 bases and J lost 1, with 11 bases in between. Germline V gene sequence: CDR1 MDHEN, CDR2 SYDVKM. This CDR3 is 15 amino acids long. CDR3 sequence reads: CASSFRGEGTDTQYF. CDR3 in DNA: TGTGCCAGCAGTTTTAGAGGAGAGGGCACAGATACGCAGTATTTT.

This chain connects TRBV29-1 to TRBJ2-5, with TRBD2 matching 7 bases. Germline lookup yields CDR1 SQVTM and CDR2 ANQGSEA. The junction had 2 bases not matched to a gene; V was cut back by 6 bases and J by 4 bases. The CDR3 has 11 amino acids. CDR3 sequence (DNA): TGCAGCGTGAGGGAGGGAGAGACCCAGTACTTC. It codes for CSVREGETQYF.

The CDR3 DNA follows: TGTGCCAGCAGCTTAAATGGTTACAATGAGCAGTTCTTC. Protein product: CASSLNGYNEQFF. The gene calls are TRBV11-2 and TRBJ2-1; D ambiguous. With 2 bases removed from V and 4 bases from J, the gap between germline ends came to 6 bases. The germline V gene has CDR1 SGHAT and CDR2 FQNNGV. The CDR3 consists of 13 residues.

The rearrangement links TRBV5-4 to TRBJ2-5; TRBD1 might be the D (5 bases). Per the germline V gene, CDR1 is SGHNT and CDR2 is YYREEE (reference sequence). V was trimmed by 0 bases and J by 5 bases, leaving 17 bases between them. The CDR3 spans 16 residues. CDR3 region: CASSLAVGRGRETQYF. CDR3 in DNA: TGTGCCAGCAGCTTGGCCGTTGGAAGGGGCCGGGAGACCCAGTACTTC.

This rearrangement joins TRBV5-8 to TRBJ2-7; D gene unclear. In germline, CDR1 is SGHTS, CDR2 YDEGEE. The V and J ends lost 5 bases and 0 bases respectively, with 15 bases between them. CDR3 size: 15 residues. CDR3 in DNA: TGTGCCAGCAGGTCCCAGTCCCCGAGCTCCTACGAGCAGTACTTC. Residues: CASRSQSPSSYEQYF.

This chain links TRBV6-1 with TRBJ1-3; D gene ambiguous. The CDR3 is made up of 14 amino acids. Germline V gene sequence: CDR1 MNHNS, CDR2 SASEGT. Trimming took 2 bases from V and 0 from J, leaving 5 bases between them. The CDR3 DNA follows: TGTGCCAGCAGTGAAACAGTCTCTGGAAACACCATATATTTT. Translation gives CASSETVSGNTIYF.